This T cell receptor beta chain was profiled in a study of CD8+ T cells in alopecia areata. Study in general: Twice daily, treated patients received 5 to 10 mg of oral tofacitinib. The study, taken as a whole, reports: Among the cells sequenced in scalp samples are also the resident alphabeta T cells of normal skin.

This clone has just one count. Its target is not known. V was trimmed by 3 bases and J by 0 bases, leaving 13 bases between them. Germline CDR1 SGDLS, CDR2 YYNGEE. This CDR3 has 17 residues. The treatment: oral pan-JAK inhibitor, 5-10 mg twice daily. RNA extraction was followed by reverse transcription into cDNA, which acted as the sequencing template. The table came from immunoSEQ multiplex PCR; TCRdb's copy has only in-frame clones and leaves some out. The table has approximately 180,000 clones, less than 70% seen once; the top ten hold about 10%. The chain is built from TRBV9 and TRBJ2-6; D not certain. The starting material was CD8+ T cells sorted from blood, obtained at week 24, from a patient treated with tofacitinib. This sequence originates from a human donor with alopecia areata. The CDR3 protein is CASSAPESFSGANVLTF. CDR3 sequence (DNA): TGTGCCAGCAGCGCGCCCGAGTCGTTCTCTGGGGCCAACGTCCTGACTTTC.